The text below deals with one T cell receptor (beta chain). The source of the sample is a study of blood T cell repertoires in COVID-19. Overall study context: T cells, B-cell-depleted T cells, or PBMCs supplied cDNA or gDNA.

Original processing notes: Amplification from reference gene primers served as the basis for estimated nucleated cell counts. Sequenced by immunoSEQ multiplex PCR; TCRdb stores in-frame clones only, minus some. That table supplies the V and J calls and clone size; D and trimming were determined from the DNA. The data show 200,000 to 250,000 clones, with 80% to 90% seen just once and about 1% held by the top ten. CDR3 length: 15 residues. In germline, CDR1 is SEHNR, CDR2 FQNEAQ (reference sequence). V shed 3 bases and J shed 4 bases, with 15 bases lying between them. Enrolled through a virtual design, the participants were between about 18 and 100 years of age and came from about two dozen US areas. A COVID-19 case had been met by exposed participants during the 2 weeks before study entry.

The sequencing sample was made of PBMCs or T cells enriched from blood (not recorded which). The chain uses TRBV7-9 and TRBJ1-1; a possible D gene is TRBD1 (5 bases). The clonotype was recovered from a man aged 45-65 years who had been exposed to COVID-19. The CDR3 loop is CASSLNRPLGTEAFF. CDR3 bases: TGTGCCAGCAGCTTGAACAGGCCCCTTGGCACTGAAGCTTTCTTT.